This T cell receptor (beta chain) originates from a study of blood T cell repertoires in COVID-19. For the study at large: Samples came from the United States, Italy and Spain, spanning acute and convalescent COVID-19. The analysed material was cDNA or gDNA that came from T cells, B-cell-depleted T cells, or PBMCs.

In Cohort 3, a recovered donor had either two negative PCRs, clearance, or symptom resolution. Clones were sequenced by immunoSEQ multiplex PCR, and TCRdb holds only the in-frame ones, with some missing. The table includes around 200,000 clones, about 85% detected once. Input material: PBMCs or T cells enriched from blood (not recorded which). The receptor's source is a man between 35 and 55 years old who had recovered from COVID-19.

Here the CDR3 reads CASSGGAVSSYEQYF. The CDR3 DNA reads TGTGCCAGCAGCGGAGGGGCTGTGAGCTCCTACGAGCAGTACTTC. This chain uses TRBV7-9 with TRBJ2-7, with D perhaps TRBD2 (6 bases). The V end was cut by 5 bases, the J end by 0 bases, with 14 bases between. The CDR3 is 15 amino acids. Germline V gene sequence: CDR1 SEHNR, CDR2 FQNEAQ (reference sequence). The whole variable domain, filled in from reference TRBV7-9 and TRBJ2-7, reads DTGVSQNPRHKITKRGQNVTFRCDPISEHNRLYWYRQTLGQGPEFLTYFQNEAQLEKSRLLSDRFSAERPKGSFSTLEIQRTEQGDSAMYLCASSGGAVSSYEQYFGPGTRLTVT.